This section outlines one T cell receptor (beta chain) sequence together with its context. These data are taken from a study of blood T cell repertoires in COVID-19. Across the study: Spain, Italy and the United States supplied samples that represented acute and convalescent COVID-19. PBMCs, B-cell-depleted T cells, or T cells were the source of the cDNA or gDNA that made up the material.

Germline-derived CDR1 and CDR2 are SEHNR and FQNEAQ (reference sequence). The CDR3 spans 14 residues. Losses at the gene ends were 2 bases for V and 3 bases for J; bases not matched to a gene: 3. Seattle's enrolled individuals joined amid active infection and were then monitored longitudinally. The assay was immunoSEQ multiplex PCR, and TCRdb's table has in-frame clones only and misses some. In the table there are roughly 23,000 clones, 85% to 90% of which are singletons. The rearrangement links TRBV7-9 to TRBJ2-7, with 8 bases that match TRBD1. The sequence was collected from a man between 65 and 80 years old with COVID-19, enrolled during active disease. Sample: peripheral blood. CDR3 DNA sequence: TGTGCCAGCAGCTTACAGGGGGCAGGCTACGAGCAGTACTTC. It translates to CASSLQGAGYEQYF.